These T cell receptor beta chains were read from a single sample in a study of T cells in Graves' hyperthyroidism and ophthalmopathy. One entry per CDR3 protein, called by TCRdb with MiXCR from the multiplex PCR reads. The table includes about 290,000 distinct CDR3 sequences, about 14% detected once. The specimen sequenced was blood. These receptors originate from a woman between 25 and 40 years old with Graves' hyperthyroidism that later progressed to Graves' ophthalmopathy. The CDR3 runs from the conserved cysteine through the conserved F or W. A D gene is named only where the DNA matches it firmly. A row's size may be missing; if present it is once, few, many or a size class.

clone_size	v_call	d_call	j_call	cdr3_nt	cdr3_aa
.	TRBV11-2	.	TRBJ2-3	TGTGCCAGCGCTGCCCCAGGGGGGATCTACACAGATACGCAGTATTTT	CASAAPGGIYTDTQYF
many	TRBV28	TRBD1	TRBJ1-2	TGTGCCAGCAGTGACAGGGATCGGTATGGCTACACCTTC	CASSDRDRYGYTF
.	TRBV19	TRBD1	TRBJ2-7	TGTGCCAGTAGTACGACAGGGGAATACGAGCAGTACTTC	CASSTTGEYEQYF
many	TRBV5-1	.	TRBJ2-1	TGCGCCAGCAGCGGACAGCCTCCCTACAATGAGCAGTTCTTC	CASSGQPPYNEQFF
few	TRBV7-3	TRBD2	TRBJ2-3	TGTGCCAGCAGCTCGACGGGACTAGCGGCAGATACGCAGTATTTT	CASSSTGLAADTQYF
.	TRBV3-1	.	TRBJ2-4	TGTGCCAGCGAGGGGGTCAAAAACATTCAGTACTTC	CASEGVKNIQYF
many	TRBV12-3/TRBV12-4	.	TRBJ2-5	TGTGCCAGCAGTTCCAGGACAGATCCGCAAGAGACCCAGTACTTC	CASSSRTDPQETQYF
many	TRBV7-2	TRBD1	TRBJ2-5	TGTGCCAGCAGCTACAGGGGAGAGACCCAGTACTTC	CASSYRGETQYF
many	TRBV30	TRBD2	TRBJ2-5	TGTGCCTGGGGGGGACTAGCGGGAGCAGGGGAGACCCAGTACTTC	CAWGGLAGAGETQYF
.	TRBV6-1	.	TRBJ2-1	TGTGCCAGCAAAAGCGGCACCTCCTACAATGAGCAGTTCTTC	CASKSGTSYNEQFF
many	TRBV6-1	.	TRBJ2-1	TGTGCCAGCAGTGATTCTTACGCGGATGAGCAGTTCTTC	CASSDSYADEQFF
many	TRBV12-3/TRBV12-4	.	TRBJ2-3	TGTGCCAGCAGTTCCGGATCTAACACAGATACGCAGTATTTT	CASSSGSNTDTQYF
few	TRBV5-1	.	TRBJ2-5	TGCGCCAGCAGCTTGGTCTGGGGTGGAGAGACCCAGTACTTC	CASSLVWGGETQYF
many	TRBV6-1	.	TRBJ1-1	TGTGCCAGCAGTCAGACAGGCCTGAACACTGAAGCTTTCTTT	CASSQTGLNTEAFF
many	TRBV7-9	TRBD2	TRBJ2-3	TGTGCCAGCAGCTTAGGGGAGGGACTCACAGATACGCAGTATTTT	CASSLGEGLTDTQYF
few	TRBV19	.	TRBJ1-5	TGTGCCAGTAATCAGAGGGAGAGCAATCAGCCCCAGCATTTT	CASNQRESNQPQHF
many	TRBV12-3/TRBV12-4	.	TRBJ1-1	TGTGCCAGCAGCCCTGTCCCCACGGGGCCGTACACTGAAGCTTTCTTT	CASSPVPTGPYTEAFF
many	TRBV7-3	.	TRBJ2-1	TGTGCCAGCAGCCCAGGTTCCAATGAGCAGTTCTTC	CASSPGSNEQFF
many	TRBV28	TRBD1	TRBJ2-7	TGTGCCAGCTCACTGGACAGGAGCTCCTACGAGCAGTACTTC	CASSLDRSSYEQYF
.	TRBV13	.	TRBJ2-1	TGTGCCAGCAGCACCCGGGACCCCTCTTGGGCCGATGAGCAGTTCTTC	CASSTRDPSWADEQFF
many	TRBV11-2	.	TRBJ2-7	TGTGCCAGCTCCGCGGAACAAGGGCTCGAGCAGTACTTC	CASSAEQGLEQYF
.	TRBV29-1	.	TRBJ1-3	TGCAGCATTGAGTCTGTTGGAAACACCATATATTTT	CSIESVGNTIYF
.	TRBV28	TRBD1	TRBJ2-7	TGTGCCAGCAGGCCAGCCGGGACAGGAGCCTACGAGCAGTACTTC	CASRPAGTGAYEQYF
few	TRBV20-1	TRBD1	TRBJ2-7	TGCAGTGCCCTCCGGGACAGGGTTAAAATGGAGCAGTACTTC	CSALRDRVKMEQYF
many	TRBV7-9	.	TRBJ2-7	TGTGCCAGCAGCGGGGACGGTTACGAGCAGTACTTC	CASSGDGYEQYF
many	TRBV19	.	TRBJ1-2	TGTGCCAGCAGTTTTGAAGGGGCTGCGAACTATGGCTACACCTTC	CASSFEGAANYGYTF
many	TRBV5-4	TRBD2	TRBJ2-7	TGTGCCAGCAGCTTGGGGGGACTAGCCTACGAGCAGTACTTC	CASSLGGLAYEQYF
many	TRBV7-2	TRBD2	TRBJ2-7	TGTGCCAGCAGCTTAGACGGACTAGCCGGCTACGAGCAGTACTTC	CASSLDGLAGYEQYF
.	TRBV4-3	.	TRBJ1-1	TGCGCCAGCAGCCAAGATCTGGGCACGATGAACACTGAAGCTTTCTTT	CASSQDLGTMNTEAFF
many	TRBV3-2	.	TRBJ2-3	TGTGCCAGCAGCCAAGAGGAGGCAGAGACACCGTTTACGCAGTATTTT	CASSQEEAETPFTQYF
many	TRBV30	.	TRBJ1-5	TGTGCCTGGAGTGTAGGGGATACAGATCGGCCCCAGCATTTT	CAWSVGDTDRPQHF
many	TRBV6-2/TRBV6-3	.	TRBJ2-1	TGTGCCAGCAGTAAAGTGGGAAATGAGCAGTTCTTC	CASSKVGNEQFF
few	TRBV20-1	.	TRBJ1-1	TGCAGTGCTAGAGACTCTCGAAACCCGGACAGAAATTCTATAACGGCTTTCTTT	CSARDSRNPDRNSITAFF
.	TRBV3-1	TRBD2	TRBJ2-3	TGTGCCAGCAGCCAGACTAGCGGTGCAGGGGACACAGATACGCAGTATTTT	CASSQTSGAGDTDTQYF
few	TRBV4-2	TRBD2	TRBJ2-7	TGTGCCAGCAGCCAAGTTGTTAGCGGGAGGGCCAGCGAGCAGTACTTC	CASSQVVSGRASEQYF
.	TRBV2	TRBD1	TRBJ2-2	TGTGCCAGCAAGGGGGCCAGGAACACCGGGGAGCTGTTTTTT	CASKGARNTGELFF
.	TRBV28	.	TRBJ1-2	TGTGCCAGCAGATCCCCAGTGGGGGGCTATGGCTACACCTTC	CASRSPVGGYGYTF
.	TRBV7-2	TRBD2	TRBJ2-7	TGTGCCAGCAGCTTAGCGGGAGGGGTCGAGCAGTACTTC	CASSLAGGVEQYF
.	TRBV6-2/TRBV6-3	.	TRBJ2-5	TGTGCCAGCACCGGTACCTGGGCAGTCCAAGAGACCCAGTACTTC	CASTGTWAVQETQYF
many	TRBV12-3/TRBV12-4	TRBD2	TRBJ2-1	TGTGCCAGCAGATCTCTAGCGGGAGGGTGGGGGTCCTACAATGAGCAGTTCTTC	CASRSLAGGWGSYNEQFF
.	TRBV10-3	.	TRBJ2-5	TGTGCCATCAGTGAGTCGACTAGTATGGAGACCCAGTACTTC	CAISESTSMETQYF
many	TRBV11-1	.	TRBJ2-2	TGTGCCAGCAGCTCACCCGGGACCCTAGGCGGGGAGCTGTTTTTT	CASSSPGTLGGELFF
many	TRBV10-3	.	TRBJ2-5	TGTGCCATCAGTGCCCCCGGGAAGGAAGAGACCCAGTACTTC	CAISAPGKEETQYF